These 32 T cell receptor beta chains share one sample of origin, sequenced in a study of long-term antiretroviral therapy in people with HIV. The libraries were made with immunoSEQ v3.0 at survey level. Measured with immunoSEQ multiplex PCR; TCRdb has only the in-frame clones, and not every one. The sample contains over 25,000 clones, roughly 84% of which appear only once. Specimen: unsorted PBMCs, collected 0.8 years after starting antiretroviral therapy. Receptors originate from a woman aged 30 to 39 with HIV.

This chain connects TRBV10-3 to TRBJ2-2; TRBD1 matches at 7 bases. Germline CDR1 and CDR2: ENHRY and SYGVKD. The CDR3 runs to 16 residues. The V and J ends lost 4 bases and 0 bases, in that order; junction bases with no gene match: 5. CDR3 nucleotide sequence: TGTGCCATCAGTGGGCAGGGGGTGACGAACACCGGGGAGCTGTTTTTT. Translating gives CAISGQGVTNTGELFF.

This clone was picked up one time. The gene calls are TRBV29-1 and TRBJ2-2, with D possibly matching TRBD1 (5 bases). Trimming stripped 8 bases from V and 4 bases from J, with 23 bases between. The CDR3 runs to 16 residues. Germline loops: CDR1 SQVTM, CDR2 ANQGSEA. The CDR3 DNA sequence: TGCAGCCCTGGGATTTTCAGGGTTAATTGCACCGGGGAGCTGTTTTTT. This translates into CSPGIFRVNCTGELFF.

This clone was recorded a few times. This sample also contains other DNA sequences that code for the same CDR3. The rearrangement uses TRBV2 and TRBJ1-2; possible D gene TRBD1, 5 bases. The CDR3 spans 15 residues. Germline V gene data show CDR1 as SNHLY and CDR2 as FYNNEI. Trimming took off 5 bases at V and 0 bases at J, with 13 bases between the two ends. CDR3: CASSPRQSTNYGYTF. Here the CDR3 DNA reads TGTGCCAGCAGTCCTAGACAGAGCACTAACTATGGCTACACCTTC. The full variable domain, rest sourced from reference TRBV2 and TRBJ1-2, is EPEVTQTPSHQVTQMGQEVILRCVPISNHLYFYWYRQILGQKVEFLVSFYNNEISEKSEIFDDQFSVERPDGSNFTLKIRSTKLEDSAMYFCASSPRQSTNYGYTFGSGTRLTVV.

V gene TRBV21-1 combines with J gene TRBJ2-7; the table's D gene call, TRBD1, was not cross checked with the DNA. TRBV21-1 is tagged as a pseudogene. CDR3 length: 16 amino acids. DNA of the CDR3: TGTGCCAGCAGACATAGTTTCGGACAGGGGGGATACGAGCAGTACTTC. It translates to CASRHSFGQGGYEQYF.

The CDR3: CASSQRLGAEAFF. The DNA for the CDR3 is TGTGCCAGCAGCCAAAGGTTAGGGGCTGAAGCTTTCTTT. The rearrangement links TRBV14 to TRBJ1-1; TRBD1 is a possible D gene (5 bases). Germline assignment: CDR1 SGHDN and CDR2 FVKESK. The CDR3 contains 13 residues. Trimming took off 2 bases at V and 6 bases at J, with 10 bases between the two ends.

CDR3 in DNA: TGTGCCAGCAGCCAAGACCTTTCGGGTCACCGTTCACCCCTCCACTTT. As protein: CASSQDLSGHRSPLHF. The V and J genes are TRBV4-2 and TRBJ1-6, with D unresolved. Germline V gene data show CDR1 as LGHNA and CDR2 as YNFKEQ. V was trimmed by 0 bases and J by 9 bases, leaving 15 bases between them. This CDR3 has 16 residues.

This sequence joins TRBV7-2 and TRBJ1-2, with D unclear. The CDR3 has 14 amino acids. The ends were cut back, 4 bases at V and 3 bases at J, with 12 bases in the middle. CDR1 and CDR2 from the germline V gene are SGHTA and FQGNSA. The CDR3 here is CASSSVLMDYGYTF. As DNA, the CDR3 is TGTGCCAGCAGCTCGGTTCTCATGGACTATGGCTACACCTTC.

The rearrangement joins TRBV7-9 to TRBJ2-1; D is tentatively TRBD1 or TRBD2 (5 bases each). From germline, CDR1 is SEHNR and CDR2 FQNEAQ (reference sequence). V was trimmed by 3 bases and J by 5 bases, leaving 17 bases between them. This CDR3 has 16 residues. The CDR3 sequence: CASSFGLRGADNEQFF. CDR3 in DNA: TGTGCCAGCAGCTTTGGCCTGAGGGGCGCGGACAATGAGCAGTTCTTC.

This clone showed up just a few times. The chain combines TRBV6-5 with TRBJ2-1; the D gene is possibly TRBD2 (5 bases). The CDR3 consists of 14 residues. V lost 10 bases and J lost 7, with 20 bases in between. Germline V CDR1 and CDR2: MNHEY, SVGAGI. The CDR3 sequence is CATGGSGLGNEQFF. CDR3 in DNA: TGTGCCACCGGAGGCAGTGGCCTAGGGAATGAGCAGTTCTTC.

This clone is a singleton in its sample. This chain uses TRBV7-2 with TRBJ2-1; perhaps TRBD2 as D (6 bases). The CDR3 runs 14 residues. The germline V gene has CDR1 SGHTA and CDR2 FQGNSA. Trimming took 4 bases from V and 7 from J, leaving 14 bases between them. The CDR3 here is CASSSAGGANEQFF. DNA of the CDR3: TGTGCCAGCAGCTCAGCGGGCGGGGCAAATGAGCAGTTCTTC.

The chain is built from TRBV6-1 and TRBJ2-7; D is perhaps TRBD1 or TRBD2 (5 bases each). Trimming cost V 4 bases and J 2 bases, with 12 bases left between them. Germline V gene lookup returns CDR1 MNHNS and CDR2 SASEGT. The CDR3 runs 14 residues. CDR3 sequence reads: CASSGAWGTYEQYV. In DNA form, the CDR3 reads TGTGCCAGCAGTGGGGCGTGGGGGACCTACGAGCAGTACGTC.

The chain carries TRBV2 and TRBJ1-1; D unresolved. Germline CDR1 reads SNHLY; CDR2 reads FYNNEI. The CDR3 loop spans 15 amino acids. Trimming pared 7 bases from V and 0 bases from J, leaving 15 bases between. The CDR3 sequence is CASIGGMGMNTEAFF. The CDR3 DNA follows: TGTGCCAGCATAGGCGGGATGGGGATGAACACTGAAGCTTTCTTT.

The chain is built from TRBV10-3 and TRBJ2-2, with D maybe TRBD1 (6 bases). V lost 6 bases and J 7 bases, leaving 9 bases between the germline ends. This CDR3 is 12 amino acids long. Germline values: CDR1 ENHRY, CDR2 SYGVKD. In nucleotides, the CDR3 is TGTGCCATCAGACAGGGAGACGGGGAGCTGTTTTTT. Its protein is CAIRQGDGELFF.

The chain combines TRBV5-8 with TRBJ1-5; 9 bases map to TRBD1. The CDR3 spans 15 residues. V was clipped by 6 bases and J by 2 bases; unmatched bases: 6. From germline, CDR1 is SGHTS and CDR2 YDEGEE. The CDR3 bases are TGTGCCAGCAACCAGGGACAGGGTCGCAATCAGCCCCAGCATTTT. It codes for CASNQGQGRNQPQHF. Full variable domain (remainder filled in from reference TRBV5-8 and TRBJ1-5): EAGVTQSPTHLIKTRGQQATLRCSPISGHTSVYWYQQALGLGLQFLLWYDEGEERNRGNFPPRFSGRQFPNYSSELNVNALELEDSALYLCASNQGQGRNQPQHFGDGTRLSIL.

As DNA, the CDR3 is TGTGCCAGCAGTTACTCGAGGGCTGGGGTTAGGTCACCCCTCCACTTT. Translation gives CASSYSRAGVRSPLHF. J is TRBJ1-6 and V is TRBV6-5; D gene unclear. The V gene lost 0 bases and the J gene lost 10 bases, with 16 bases spanning the gap. The CDR3 totals 16 residues. Germline CDR1 reads MNHEY; CDR2 reads SVGAGI.

The rearrangement uses TRBV7-8 and TRBJ1-3, with a tentative D call TRBD1 (6 bases). The germline V and J ends were trimmed by 5 bases and 2 bases, with 10 bases remaining between them. The CDR3 runs 14 residues. Germline CDR1 is SGHVS and CDR2 is FQNEAQ. The CDR3 reads CASSLTGPGNTIYF. Here the CDR3 DNA reads TGTGCCAGCAGCCTAACAGGGCCTGGAAACACCATATATTTT. Full variable domain (remainder filled in from reference TRBV7-8 and TRBJ1-3): GAGVSQSPRYKVAKRGQDVALRCDPISGHVSLFWYQQALGQGPEFLTYFQNEAQLDKSGLPSDRFFAERPEGSVSTLKIQRTQQEDSAVYLCASSLTGPGNTIYFGEGSWLTVV.

V is TRBV13 and J is TRBJ2-2; D is possibly TRBD1 or TRBD2 (5 bases each). V gave up 3 bases and J gave up 0 bases, with 5 bases separating them. The CDR3 has 14 residues. The germline CDR1 and CDR2 sequences are PRHDT and FYEKMQ (reference sequence). CDR3: CASSLGANTGELFF. In nucleotides, the CDR3 is TGTGCCAGCAGCTTGGGGGCGAACACCGGGGAGCTGTTTTTT.

This chain links TRBV9 with TRBJ2-5; D is perhaps TRBD1 (5 bases). This CDR3 comprises 15 residues. The germline gives CDR1 SGDLS, CDR2 YYNGEE. The germline V and J ends were trimmed by 0 bases and 4 bases, with 13 bases remaining between them. The CDR3 is CASSVGGWGAETQYF. The CDR3 DNA is TGTGCCAGCAGCGTAGGCGGCTGGGGCGCAGAGACCCAGTACTTC.

This clone appeared a few times. The rearrangement joins TRBV5-6 to TRBJ1-5; unclear D gene. Trimming removed 4 bases at V and 11 bases at J, with 16 bases between. The germline gives CDR1 SGHDT, CDR2 YYEEEE. This CDR3 has 13 residues. The DNA for the CDR3 is TGTGCCAGCAGCCTCCGCGGGGAGAAGACCCAGCATTTT. This codes for CASSLRGEKTQHF.

This clone was seen a few times. The chain uses TRBV6-5 and TRBJ2-6; D gene ambiguous. From germline, CDR1 is MNHEY and CDR2 SVGAGI. V was shortened by 7 bases and J by 0 bases, with 10 bases between the two germline ends. The length of the CDR3 is 15 residues. The CDR3 loop is CASKGFYSGANVLTF. DNA for the CDR3: TGTGCCAGCAAAGGGTTTTACTCTGGGGCCAACGTCCTGACTTTC.

CDR3 protein: CASSPGETQYF. The CDR3 DNA is TGCGCCAGCAGCCCAGGGGAGACCCAGTACTTC. This chain links TRBV5-1 with TRBJ2-5; possibly TRBD1 for D (5 bases). V lost 4 bases to trimming and J lost 5 bases, with 6 bases between them. The V gene's germline CDR1 is SGHRS and CDR2 YFSETQ. The length of the CDR3 is 11 residues.

In this sample, this clone turned up a few times. The chain employs TRBV7-3 and TRBJ2-5, with D hard to call. Germline V gives CDR1 SGHTA, CDR2 FQGTGA. Trimming took off 1 base at V and 1 base at J, with 7 bases between the two ends. The CDR3 consists of 14 residues. The DNA for the CDR3 is TGTGCCAGCAGCTTAAGCGGAGCCCAAGAGACCCAGTACTTC. It encodes CASSLSGAQETQYF.

The V and J genes are TRBV14 and TRBJ2-5, with D possibly matching TRBD1 (6 bases). The CDR3 contains 18 residues. Germline CDR1 SGHDN, CDR2 FVKESK. With 4 bases removed from V and 4 bases from J, the gap between germline ends came to 25 bases. The CDR3 reads CASSPGPQGWGTRETQYF. DNA for the CDR3: TGTGCCAGCAGCCCAGGACCACAGGGATGGGGGACAAGAGAGACCCAGTACTTC.

This clone came up a few times. The rearrangement links TRBV10-3 to TRBJ1-2, with 8 nucleotides matching TRBD1. V trimming: 7 bases; J trimming: 8 bases; junction bases outside the gene matches: 9. This CDR3 has 13 amino acids. From germline, CDR1 is ENHRY and CDR2 SYGVKD. The CDR3 region has the DNA TGTGCCATCATGGGCACGACAGGGGACGGCTACACCTTC. Translated, it gives CAIMGTTGDGYTF.

This clone was seen a single time. V gene TRBV5-1 combines with J gene TRBJ1-2; 9 bases match TRBD1. This CDR3 comprises 14 residues. Trimming removed 3 bases from V and 6 bases from J; junction bases left unmatched: 6. Germline CDR1 reads SGHRS; CDR2 reads YFSETQ. CDR3 nucleotide sequence: TGCGCCAGCAGCTCGGGGACAGGGATGGATGGCTACACCTTC. Protein product: CASSSGTGMDGYTF.

The V gene is TRBV19, the J gene TRBJ1-2, with 8 positions matching TRBD1. The CDR3 has 15 residues. Per the germline V gene, CDR1 is LNHDA and CDR2 is SQIVND (reference sequence). Losses at the gene ends were 5 bases for V and 2 bases for J; bases not matched to a gene: 7. The CDR3 is CASSLWTGLNYGYTF. In DNA form, the CDR3 reads TGTGCCAGTAGTTTGTGGACAGGGTTGAACTATGGCTACACCTTC.

This chain links TRBV25-1 with TRBJ1-1; TRBD1 might be the D (6 bases). The CDR3 is 15 amino acids. Deletions cut 6 bases from V and 4 bases from J, with 18 bases between. Per germline, CDR1 MGHDK and CDR2 SYGVNS. The CDR3 DNA follows: TGTGCCAGCAGAGTTTCTCAGGGGAGGAGCACTGAAGCTTTCTTT. Its translation: CASRVSQGRSTEAFF.

The J gene is TRBJ1-1, the V gene TRBV27, with TRBD1 as a possible D gene (5 bases). Germline CDR1 is MNHEY and CDR2 is SMNVEV (reference sequence). The germline V and J ends were trimmed by 0 bases and 10 bases, with 9 bases remaining between them. The CDR3 contains 12 residues. The CDR3 region has the DNA TGTGCCAGCAGTTTATCCCCAGGGCGAGCTTTCTTT. This encodes CASSLSPGRAFF.

The rearrangement joins TRBV10-3 to TRBJ1-5; D remains unclear. Per the germline V gene, CDR1 is ENHRY and CDR2 is SYGVKD. The CDR3 has 15 residues. V lost 11 bases and J lost 1, with 18 bases in between. The CDR3 DNA reads as TGTGCCTCCCAGGACGGAGGCAGGAGCAATCAGCCCCAGCATTTT. It translates to CASQDGGRSNQPQHF.

In this sample, this clone turned up once. The chain joins TRBV7-2 to TRBJ1-2, with D hard to call. The CDR3 consists of 14 residues. Germline V CDR1 and CDR2: SGHTA, FQGNSA. The ends were cut back, 4 bases at V and 7 bases at J, with 16 bases in the middle. CDR3 sequence reads: CASSYSEVNFGYTF. Written as DNA, the CDR3 is TGTGCCAGCAGCTATTCGGAGGTAAATTTTGGCTACACCTTC. Full variable domain (outside the CDR3, taken from reference TRBV7-2 and TRBJ1-2): GAGVSQSPSNKVTEKGKDVELRCDPISGHTALYWYRQSLGQGLEFLIYFQGNSAPDKSGLPSDRFSAERTGGSVSTLTIQRTQQEDSAVYLCASSYSEVNFGYTFGSGTRLTVV.

The V and J genes are TRBV6-5 and TRBJ1-1, with D maybe TRBD1 (5 bases). Looked up from germline, CDR1 is MNHEY and CDR2 is SVGAGI. There are 14 residues in the CDR3. Trimming removed 6 bases from V and 5 bases from J, with 16 bases in between. The CDR3, as DNA: TGTGCCAGCAGCGTAAGTGTAAAGGGGACTGAAGCTTTCTTT. Amino acids: CASSVSVKGTEAFF.

The V and J genes are TRBV12-5 and TRBJ1-5; D unclear. This CDR3 comprises 15 residues. Trimming shortened V by 6 bases and J by 2 bases, and 14 bases separated the two germline ends. Germline V gives CDR1 LGHNT, CDR2 FRNRAP. The CDR3 sequence: CASGWTELGNQPQHF. The CDR3 nucleotides read TGTGCTAGTGGATGGACCGAGTTGGGCAATCAGCCCCAGCATTTT.